This T cell receptor (beta chain) was identified during a study of blood T cell repertoires in COVID-19. Study background: There were acute and convalescent COVID-19 samples, and they came from the United States, Italy and Spain. The analysed material was cDNA or gDNA that came from T cells, B-cell-depleted T cells, or PBMCs.

Authors' processing steps: Reference gene primer amplification yielded estimated nucleated cell counts. Profiling relied on immunoSEQ multiplex PCR, and the TCRdb table lists in-frame clones only, not all of them. The V and J calls and the clone size are those of that table, but D and trimming were determined from the DNA. Among 150,000 to 200,000 clones, around 88% were seen once, and the ten largest hold about 5%. Trimming removed 5 bases from V and 3 bases from J, with 10 bases in between. CDR3 length: 14 amino acids. The germline gives CDR1 SGHAT, CDR2 FQNNGV. The V and J genes are TRBV11-2 and TRBJ1-4; D perhaps matches TRBD1 (5 bases). The sample taken for sequencing was peripheral blood. The sequence was obtained from a human donor in a cohort sampled during active COVID-19. The CDR3 DNA reads TGTGCCAGCAGCCCGACAGCCTCTAATGAAAAACTGTTTTTT. This codes for CASSPTASNEKLFF.